This T cell receptor (beta chain) came from a study of blood T cells in healthy people across ages (dated by TCRdb to between 2014 and 2017). With regard to the full study: In model experiments, template switching captured roughly one uniquely barcoded TCR beta cDNA molecule for every two T cells. Using deep sequencing normalized with unique cDNA molecular identifiers, the study measured how TCR beta repertoire diversity changes with age. Four age groups were formed from the donors: young (average 16 years), middle-aged (approximately 41), aged (62) and long-lived (82). To avoid experimental bias, donors of different ages were randomly spread across the sequencing lanes. Two additional independent replicas of 1 million unique cDNA reads from the same blood draw were analyzed for two donors (one aged 18 to 30 and one aged 80 or older). What the authors observed across the whole study: Compared with the aged group, more naive CD4+ T cells, fewer expanded clones and increased TCR diversity were shown by the long-lived group, suggesting age selection. Total diversity estimates from one million sequenced T cells were considered lower bounds and underestimates. Observed TCR beta diversity per million T cells fell roughly linearly with age, and a significant reduction was already apparent by age roughly 40. Bulk unsorted PBMC profiling prevented conclusive comparison of naive and antigen-experienced compartments. Because the CMV infection status of the donors was unknown, age-related changes in expanded clonotypes may potentially have been confounded. A strong correlation was found between observed TCR beta diversity and the percentage of naive T cells measured by flow cytometry.

Concerning this clonotype: What this receptor recognizes is not known. Base qualities are not provided; no much larger clone lies one nucleotide away.

The CDR3, cysteine through phenylalanine, is 13 amino acids long. Only the CDR3 region is kept as DNA, spanning 39 bases read in frame from base 1. V and J are truncated by 4 bases and 5 bases respectively, leaving an intervening sequence of 8 bases. Sequences ENHRY (CDR1) and SYGVKD (CDR2) are obtained from the germline V gene. The roughly 38 donors, aged about 6 to 95 years, were systemically healthy Caucasian individuals from Russia. Each donor gave about 11 milliliters of peripheral blood, drawn into EDTA-treated Vacutainer tubes. Ficoll-Paque density-gradient centrifugation was used to isolate PBMCs, with at least 6.5 million per sample. Trizol reagent was used to extract total RNA from the PBMCs, yielding at least 6 micrograms per sample. The percentages of naive CD45RAhigh/CD27high T cells were determined by flow cytometry on a PBMC aliquot from every donor. Receptor amplification or capture employed 5' RACE. Sequenced on an Illumina HiSeq 2500. A second PCR of roughly 7 to 12 cycles was run with a J-beta primer mix and a sample-barcoded 5' primer. Each TCR beta cDNA molecule received a unique molecular identifier from a template-switch 5' adaptor carrying 12 random nucleotides. Each sample yielded at least 3 million CDR3-containing paired-end reads. All of the RNA was converted into first-strand cDNA using the Mint cDNA synthesis kit, with a TRBC-specific oligonucleotide serving as the primer. After uracil-DNA glycosylase treatment, a first 18-cycle PCR used universal primers M1SS and BC2_uni_R on all cDNA. Per the source publication's procedure: For normalization, 1 million high-quality reads were randomly selected from each sample, with every read carrying a distinct molecular identifier. Reads with shared molecular identifiers were discarded instead of being binned into consensus sequences. MiTCR, set to a Q25 quality threshold and the strictest error-elimination algorithm, was used for CDR3 identification, clonotype clustering and error correction. A nonparametric unseen species model with Euler transformation was used to estimate a lower bound on total TCR beta diversity. TCRdb reprocessed the public reads (quality trimming at Q25 with fastp, clone calling with MiXCR) and kept in-frame beta chains. Rows with one shared CDR3 protein collapse into an entry with the most common genes and DNA. The V and J calls and clone size come from TCRdb's table, not from the authors' own analysis. Recorded for this sample are 950,000 to 1,200,000 distinct CDR3 sequences; 35% to 45% of them occurred a single time. Jointly, the top ten make up 13% of the sample.

Rearrangement joined TRBV10-3 to TRBJ2-2; no D segment can be confidently identified. Sequencing was carried out using blood. The source of this sequence is a man between 18 and 29 years old in good health. The CDR3 here reads CAISARVTGELFF. The bases are TGTGCCATCAGTGCTCGGGTTACCGGGGAGCTGTTTTTT.